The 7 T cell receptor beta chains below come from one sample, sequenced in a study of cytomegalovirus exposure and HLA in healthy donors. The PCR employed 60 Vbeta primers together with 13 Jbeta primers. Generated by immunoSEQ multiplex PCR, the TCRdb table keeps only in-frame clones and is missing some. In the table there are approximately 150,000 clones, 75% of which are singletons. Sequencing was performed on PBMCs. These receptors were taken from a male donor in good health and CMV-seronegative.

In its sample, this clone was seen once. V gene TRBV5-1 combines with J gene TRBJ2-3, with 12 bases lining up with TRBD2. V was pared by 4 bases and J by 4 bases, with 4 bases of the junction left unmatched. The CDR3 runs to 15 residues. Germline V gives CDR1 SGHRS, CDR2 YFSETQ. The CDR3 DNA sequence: TGCGCCAGCAGCCAACTAGCGGGAGGATCAGATACGCAGTATTTT. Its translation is CASSQLAGGSDTQYF.

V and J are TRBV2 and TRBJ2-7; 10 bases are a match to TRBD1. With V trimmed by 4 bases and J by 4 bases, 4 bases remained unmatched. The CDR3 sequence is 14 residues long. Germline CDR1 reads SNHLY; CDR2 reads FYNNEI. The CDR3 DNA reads TGTGCCAGCAGTGCGGGACAGGGGAATTACGAGCAGTACTTC. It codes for CASSAGQGNYEQYF.

The CDR3 reads CASSLVARTSTDTQYF. CDR3 bases: TGTGCCAGCAGCTTAGTAGCTCGAACTAGCACAGATACGCAGTATTTT. The V and J genes are TRBV7-3 and TRBJ2-3; D ambiguous. In germline, CDR1 is SGHTA, CDR2 FQGTGA. V shed 2 bases and J shed 0 bases, with 12 bases lying between them. The CDR3 length is 16 residues.

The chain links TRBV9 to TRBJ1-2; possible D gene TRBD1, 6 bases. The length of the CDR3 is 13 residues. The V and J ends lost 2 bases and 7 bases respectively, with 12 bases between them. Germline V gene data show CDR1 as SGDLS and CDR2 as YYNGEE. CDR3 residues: CASSVKAGVGYTF. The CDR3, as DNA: TGTGCCAGCAGCGTCAAGGCAGGGGTTGGCTACACCTTC.

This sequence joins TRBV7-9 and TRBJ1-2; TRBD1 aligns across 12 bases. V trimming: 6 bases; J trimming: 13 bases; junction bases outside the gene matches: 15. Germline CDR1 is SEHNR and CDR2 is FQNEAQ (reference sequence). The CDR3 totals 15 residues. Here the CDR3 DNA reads TGTGCCAGCAGTCGTAGTCCCGGGACAGGGGGCGTACTCACCTTC. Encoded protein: CASSRSPGTGGVLTF.

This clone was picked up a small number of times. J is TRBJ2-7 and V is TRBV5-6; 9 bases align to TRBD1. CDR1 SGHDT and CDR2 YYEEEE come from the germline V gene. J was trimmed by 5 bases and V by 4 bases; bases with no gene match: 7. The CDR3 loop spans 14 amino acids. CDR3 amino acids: CASSRTGEVHEQYF. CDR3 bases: TGTGCCAGCAGCCGGACAGGGGAGGTCCACGAGCAGTACTTC.

This CDR3 reads CASSQTGADTQYF. CDR3 sequence (DNA): TGCGCCAGCAGCCAGACAGGGGCAGATACGCAGTATTTT. The V call is TRBV5-1, the J call TRBJ2-3; 8 bases align to TRBD1. V was pared by 4 bases and J by 4 bases, with 2 bases of the junction left unmatched. This CDR3 region has 13 residues. Germline V gene lookup returns CDR1 SGHRS and CDR2 YFSETQ.